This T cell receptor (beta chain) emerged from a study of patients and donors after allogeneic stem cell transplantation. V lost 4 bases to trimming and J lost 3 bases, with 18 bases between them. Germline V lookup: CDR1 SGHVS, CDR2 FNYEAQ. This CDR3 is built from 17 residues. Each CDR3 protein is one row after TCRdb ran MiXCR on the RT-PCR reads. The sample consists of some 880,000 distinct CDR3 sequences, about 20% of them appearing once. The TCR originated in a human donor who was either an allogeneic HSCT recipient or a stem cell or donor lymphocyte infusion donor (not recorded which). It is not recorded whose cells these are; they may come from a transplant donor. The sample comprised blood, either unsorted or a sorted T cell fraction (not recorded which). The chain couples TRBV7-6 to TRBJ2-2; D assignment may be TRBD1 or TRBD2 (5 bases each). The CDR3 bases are TGTGCCAGCAGCTCCGGGACCGTTATGACGGACACCGGGGAGCTGTTTTTT. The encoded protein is CASSSGTVMTDTGELFF. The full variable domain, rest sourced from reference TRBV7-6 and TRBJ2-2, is GAGVSQSPRYKVTKRGQDVALRCDPISGHVSLYWYRQALGQGPEFLTYFNYEAQQDKSGLPNDRFSAERPEGSISTLTIQRTEQRDSAMYRCASSSGTVMTDTGELFFGEGSRLTVL.